This record looks at one T cell receptor (beta chain) sequence and its context. Its antigen remains unidentified. This sample is drawn from a study of identical twins. General study findings and limits: Modelling approaches yielded underestimates of out-of-frame TCR alpha sharing between monozygotic twins.

Each CDR3 protein is one row after TCRdb ran MiXCR on the 5' RACE reads. The sample has 600,000 to 700,000 distinct CDR3 sequences; 21% are singletons. Donors uniformly comprised healthy Caucasians. These data also formed part of another study, on T cells expressing NK-cell markers.

The source is a woman under 30 in good health. Material: PBMCs.

The CDR3: CASSQDEGQIYTEAFF. DNA for the CDR3: TGTGCCAGCAGCCAAGATGAGGGACAAATTTACACTGAAGCTTTCTTT. The chain employs TRBV3-1 and TRBJ1-1, with D perhaps matching TRBD1 (6 bases). Germline assignment: CDR1 LGHDT and CDR2 YNNKEL (reference sequence). This CDR3 is 16 amino acids long. Trimming left V 0 bases short and J 3 bases short, with 14 bases between.